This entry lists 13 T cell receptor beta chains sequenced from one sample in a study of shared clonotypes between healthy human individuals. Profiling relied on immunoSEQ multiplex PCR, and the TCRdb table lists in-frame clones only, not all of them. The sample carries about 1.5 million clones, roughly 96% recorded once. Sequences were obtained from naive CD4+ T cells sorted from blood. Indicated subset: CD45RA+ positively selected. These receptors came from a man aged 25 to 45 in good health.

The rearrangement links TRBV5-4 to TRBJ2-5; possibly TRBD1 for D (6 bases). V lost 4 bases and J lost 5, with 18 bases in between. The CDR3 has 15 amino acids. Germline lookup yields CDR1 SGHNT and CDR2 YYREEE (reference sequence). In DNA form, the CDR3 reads TGTGCCAGCAGCCCCGGTGGGCAGGGGCGGGAGACCCAGTACTTC. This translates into CASSPGGQGRETQYF.

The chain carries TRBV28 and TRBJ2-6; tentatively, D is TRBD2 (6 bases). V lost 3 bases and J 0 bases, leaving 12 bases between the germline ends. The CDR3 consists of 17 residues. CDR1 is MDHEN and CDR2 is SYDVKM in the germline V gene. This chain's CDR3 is CASSLGGLASGANVLTF. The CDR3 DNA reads TGTGCCAGCAGTTTGGGAGGACTGGCCTCTGGGGCCAACGTCCTGACTTTC.

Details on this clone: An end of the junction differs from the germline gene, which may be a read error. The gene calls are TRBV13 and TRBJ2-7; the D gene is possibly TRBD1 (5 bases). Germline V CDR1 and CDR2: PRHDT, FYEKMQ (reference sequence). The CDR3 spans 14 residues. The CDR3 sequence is CASSSRRGSHEQYF. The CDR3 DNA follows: TGTGCCAGCAGCTCCCGAAGGGGCTCCCACGAGCAGTACTTC.

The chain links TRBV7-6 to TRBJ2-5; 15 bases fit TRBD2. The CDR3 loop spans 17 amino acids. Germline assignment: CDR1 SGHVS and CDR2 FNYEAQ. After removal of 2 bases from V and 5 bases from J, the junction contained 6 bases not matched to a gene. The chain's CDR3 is CASSLWTSGRGAETQYF. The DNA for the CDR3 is TGTGCCAGCAGCTTATGGACTAGCGGGAGGGGTGCGGAGACCCAGTACTTC.

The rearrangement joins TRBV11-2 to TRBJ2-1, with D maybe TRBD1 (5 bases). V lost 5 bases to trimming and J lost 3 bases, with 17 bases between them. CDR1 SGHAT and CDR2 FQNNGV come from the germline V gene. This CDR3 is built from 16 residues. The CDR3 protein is CASSPADKGNYNEQFF. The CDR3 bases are TGTGCCAGCAGCCCGGCGGACAAAGGGAACTACAATGAGCAGTTCTTC. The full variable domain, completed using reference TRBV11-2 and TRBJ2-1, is EAGVAQSPRYKIIEKRQSVAFWCNPISGHATLYWYQQILGQGPKLLIQFQNNGVVDDSQLPKDRFSAERLKGVDSTLKIQPAKLEDSAVYLCASSPADKGNYNEQFFGPGTRLTVL.

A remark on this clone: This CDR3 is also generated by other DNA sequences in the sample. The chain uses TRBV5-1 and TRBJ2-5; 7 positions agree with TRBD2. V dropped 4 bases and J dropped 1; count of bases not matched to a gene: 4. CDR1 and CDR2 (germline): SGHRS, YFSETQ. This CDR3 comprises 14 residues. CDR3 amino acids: CASSVSGGQETQYF. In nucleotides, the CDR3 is TGCGCCAGCAGCGTATCGGGGGGCCAAGAGACCCAGTACTTC.

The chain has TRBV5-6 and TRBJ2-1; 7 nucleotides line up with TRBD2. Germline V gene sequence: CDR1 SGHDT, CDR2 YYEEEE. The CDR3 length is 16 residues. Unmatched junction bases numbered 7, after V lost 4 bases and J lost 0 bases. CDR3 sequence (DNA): TGTGCCAGCAGCCGGCGGCGGGAGAGCTCCTACAATGAGCAGTTCTTC. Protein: CASSRRRESSYNEQFF.

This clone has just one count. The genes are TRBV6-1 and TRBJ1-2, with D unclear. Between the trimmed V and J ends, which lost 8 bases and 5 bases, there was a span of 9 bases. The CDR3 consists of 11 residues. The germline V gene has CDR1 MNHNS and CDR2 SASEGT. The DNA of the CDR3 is TGTGCCAGCGGGTCAGCTTATGGCTACACCTTC. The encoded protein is CASGSAYGYTF.

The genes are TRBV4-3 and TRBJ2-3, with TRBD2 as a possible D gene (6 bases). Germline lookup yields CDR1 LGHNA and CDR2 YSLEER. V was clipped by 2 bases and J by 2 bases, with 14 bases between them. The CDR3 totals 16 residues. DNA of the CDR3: TGCGCCAGCAGCCAATTCCGGGGCGGGACCACAGATACGCAGTATTTT. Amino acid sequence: CASSQFRGGTTDTQYF.

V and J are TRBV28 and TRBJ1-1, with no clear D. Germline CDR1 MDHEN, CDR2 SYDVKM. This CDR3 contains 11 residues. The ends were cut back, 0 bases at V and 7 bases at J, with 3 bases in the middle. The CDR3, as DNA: TGTGCCAGCAGTTTATGGGGTGAAGCTTTCTTT. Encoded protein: CASSLWGEAFF.

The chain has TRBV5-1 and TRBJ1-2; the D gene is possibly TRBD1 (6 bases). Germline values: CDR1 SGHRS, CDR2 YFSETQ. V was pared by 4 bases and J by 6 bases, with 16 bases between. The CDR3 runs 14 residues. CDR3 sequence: CASSQQTGIHGYTF. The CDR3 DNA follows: TGCGCCAGCAGCCAACAAACAGGGATTCATGGCTACACCTTC.

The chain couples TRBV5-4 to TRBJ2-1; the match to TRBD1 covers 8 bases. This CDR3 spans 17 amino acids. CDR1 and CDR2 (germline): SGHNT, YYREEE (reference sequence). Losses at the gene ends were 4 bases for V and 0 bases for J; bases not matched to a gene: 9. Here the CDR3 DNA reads TGTGCCAGCAGCCGCGGACAGGGACAAAGCTCCTACAATGAGCAGTTCTTC. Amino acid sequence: CASSRGQGQSSYNEQFF.

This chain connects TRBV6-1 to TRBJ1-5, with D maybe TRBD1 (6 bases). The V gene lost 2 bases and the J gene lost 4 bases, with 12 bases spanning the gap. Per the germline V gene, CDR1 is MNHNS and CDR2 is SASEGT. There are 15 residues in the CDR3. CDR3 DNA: TGTGCCAGCAGTGAAACTAGAGACAGGAATCAGCCCCAGCATTTT. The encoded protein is CASSETRDRNQPQHF.